Sequencing of this T cell receptor (beta chain) was carried out in a study of human T cells and chemical hapten exposure. This clonotype was seen a handful of times. Described time point: pre-sensitization, week 0. The treatment was: therapeutic diphenylcyclopropenone sensitization with weekly scalp DPC. Unfractionated whole blood was the source of the extracted total RNA. Trimming cost V 3 bases and J 2 bases; bases outside gene matches: 7. The CDR3 is 15 residues long. Per the germline V gene, CDR1 is LNHNV and CDR2 is YYDKDF (reference sequence). In the study's own analysis: Individual samples carried between roughly 23,224 and 690,600 TCRs, with 85,000 to 100,000 as the median. TCRdb re-analysed the RACE reads in MiXCR, keeping a single row per CDR3 protein. What appears here as the V and J calls and clone size reflects TCRdb's work, not the paper's. The sample lists over 50,000 distinct CDR3 sequences, 8.5% to 10% seen once, with approximately 9.5% in the top ten.

The sample here was whole blood, taken in connection with sensitization to the hapten diphenylcyclopropenone (DPC). This TCR came from a woman aged 30 to 39 with alopecia areata. Some clones in this sample may be carry-over from other donors' samples. V is TRBV15 and J is TRBJ2-7; TRBD1 matches at 7 bases. The CDR3 sequence is CATSSTGTDPYEQYF. Written as DNA, the CDR3 is TGTGCCACCAGCAGTACCGGGACAGACCCCTACGAGCAGTACTTC.